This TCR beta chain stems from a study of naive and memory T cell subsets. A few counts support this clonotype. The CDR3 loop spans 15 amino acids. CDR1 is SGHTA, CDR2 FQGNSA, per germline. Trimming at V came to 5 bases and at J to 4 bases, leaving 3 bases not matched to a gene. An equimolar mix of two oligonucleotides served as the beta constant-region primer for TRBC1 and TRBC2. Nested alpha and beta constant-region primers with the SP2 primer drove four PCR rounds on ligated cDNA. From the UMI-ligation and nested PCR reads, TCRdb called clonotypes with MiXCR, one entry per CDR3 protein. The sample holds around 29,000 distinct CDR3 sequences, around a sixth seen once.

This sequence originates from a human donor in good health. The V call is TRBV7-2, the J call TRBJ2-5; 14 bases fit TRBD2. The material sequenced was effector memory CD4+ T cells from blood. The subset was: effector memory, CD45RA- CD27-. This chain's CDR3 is CASSLGLAGGETQYF. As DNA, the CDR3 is TGTGCCAGCAGCCTCGGACTAGCGGGAGGAGAGACCCAGTACTTC. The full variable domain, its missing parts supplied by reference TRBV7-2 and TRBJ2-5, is GAGVSQSPSNKVTEKGKDVELRCDPISGHTALYWYRQSLGQGLEFLIYFQGNSAPDKSGLPSDRFSAERTGGSVSTLTIQRTQQEDSAVYLCASSLGLAGGETQYFGPGTRLLVL.